One and the same sample provided the 25 T cell receptor beta chains below, sequenced in a study of preoperative IRX-2 immunotherapy in early breast cancer. Here immunoSEQ multiplex PCR was the method, and the copy in TCRdb shows in-frame clones only, minus some. The sample holds some 99,000 clones, about nine tenths seen once. Described treatment: preoperative locoregional IRX-2 cytokine immunotherapy. The sequencing here drew on tumor tissue, taken after IRX-2 immunotherapy. These receptor sequences come from a human donor with breast cancer.

The table lists this clone with a few counts. This chain uses TRBV6-8 with TRBJ1-2; perhaps TRBD1 as D (5 bases). This CDR3 is 15 amino acids long. V lost 10 bases, J lost 7 bases, and 25 bases lay in between. CDR1 is MNHGY and CDR2 is SAAAGT in the germline V gene. The CDR3 is CATGRGGSLGSGYTF. The CDR3 nucleotides are TGTGCCACGGGGAGGGGCGGGAGCCTGGGATCTGGCTACACCTTC.

The V and J genes are TRBV23-1 and TRBJ2-1, with D uncertain. TRBV23-1 is marked as an open reading frame, function uncertain. The CDR3 contains 19 residues. Trimming left V 6 bases short and J 4 bases short, with 28 bases between. The CDR3 protein is CASSLARGSDPLHYNEQFF. CDR3 DNA sequence: TGCGCCAGCAGCTTGGCCCGTGGAAGCGATCCTTTGCATTACAATGAGCAGTTCTTC.

This chain links TRBV19 with TRBJ2-1; D gene unclear. This CDR3 comprises 15 residues. V was cut by 0 bases and J by 0 bases, with 6 bases left in between. The germline CDR1 and CDR2 sequences are LNHDA and SQIVND (reference sequence). CDR3: CASSIDGSSYNEQFF. CDR3 nucleotide sequence: TGTGCCAGTAGTATAGATGGTAGCTCCTACAATGAGCAGTTCTTC.

V usage is TRBV28 and J usage is TRBJ2-2, with D perhaps matching TRBD2 (5 bases). Germline V gene lookup returns CDR1 MDHEN and CDR2 SYDVKM. This CDR3 contains 17 residues. V lost 8 bases and J 5 bases, leaving 24 bases between the germline ends. DNA of the CDR3: TGTGCCAGCTACCCACCATTAGGCAGCTCGGGGACCGGGGAGCTGTTTTTT. Translating gives CASYPPLGSSGTGELFF.

The V and J genes are TRBV5-1 and TRBJ2-2; TRBD2 matches 9 bases. The length of the CDR3 is 15 residues. Germline V gene lookup returns CDR1 SGHRS and CDR2 YFSETQ. V was pared by 6 bases and J by 2 bases, with 5 bases of the junction left unmatched. CDR3 residues: CASTSGAINTGELFF. Here the CDR3 DNA reads TGCGCCAGCACTAGCGGGGCAATTAACACCGGGGAGCTGTTTTTT.

This chain uses TRBV19 with TRBJ2-3, with D maybe TRBD1 (6 bases). The length of the CDR3 is 14 residues. Germline-derived CDR1 and CDR2 are LNHDA and SQIVND (reference sequence). Trimming took off 4 bases at V and 2 bases at J, with 10 bases between the two ends. CDR3 in DNA: TGTGCCAGTAGTACTACAGGGACCACAGATACGCAGTATTTT. Translating it yields CASSTTGTTDTQYF.

A few counts support this clone. The rearrangement links TRBV30 to TRBJ1-4, with 9 bases aligning to TRBD1. CDR1 and CDR2 (germline): GTSNPN, SVGIG (reference sequence). The CDR3 runs to 15 residues. Trimming at V came to 0 bases and at J to 10 bases, leaving 9 bases not matched to a gene. DNA of the CDR3: TGTGCCTGGAGTGTCGGCCAGACAGGGGGTGGAAAACTGTTTTTT. Translation gives CAWSVGQTGGGKLFF.

The V gene is TRBV7-6, the J gene TRBJ2-1, with 10 bases matching TRBD2. The CDR3 covers 15 residues. The V segment lost 3 bases and the J segment 6 bases; nucleotides outside the gene matches: 5. CDR1 is SGHVS, CDR2 FNYEAQ, per germline. CDR3 amino acids: CASSLRAGGPNEQFF. Written as DNA, the CDR3 is TGTGCCAGCAGCTTGAGAGCGGGAGGGCCCAATGAGCAGTTCTTC. Variable domain in full (rest from reference TRBV7-6 and TRBJ2-1): GAGVSQSPRYKVTKRGQDVALRCDPISGHVSLYWYRQALGQGPEFLTYFNYEAQQDKSGLPNDRFSAERPEGSISTLTIQRTEQRDSAMYRCASSLRAGGPNEQFFGPGTRLTVL.

Here the CDR3 reads CASSRTGDSNSPLHF. CDR3 coding DNA: TGCGCCAGCAGCCGGACAGGGGATTCTAATTCACCCCTCCACTTT. The J gene is TRBJ1-6, the V gene TRBV5-1; TRBD1 agrees at 9 bases. Losses at the gene ends were 4 bases for V and 6 bases for J; bases not matched to a gene: 5. Germline V CDR1 and CDR2: SGHRS, YFSETQ. The length of the CDR3 is 15 residues.

The genes are TRBV7-1 and TRBJ2-7, with TRBD2 identical over 7 bases. TRBV7-1 is recorded as an ORF, its role being uncertain. With 5 bases clipped from V and 5 bases from J, the junction kept 9 bases outside the gene matches. CDR3 length equals 14 residues. The CDR3 nucleotides are TGTGCCAGCAGCCCCCCTCCGGCGGGGGACGAGCAGTACTTC. Its translation: CASSPPPAGDEQYF.

CDR3 coding DNA: TGTGCCAGCAGTTCTATGAGACAGGGGGTCTTCACTGAAGCTTTCTTT. It is translated as CASSSMRQGVFTEAFF. The J gene is TRBJ1-1, the V gene TRBV28; 9 bases fit TRBD1. There are 16 residues in the CDR3. The V and J ends lost 4 bases and 4 bases, in that order; junction bases with no gene match: 10. Germline CDR1 MDHEN, CDR2 SYDVKM.

V gene TRBV30 combines with J gene TRBJ2-6, with 9 bases that match TRBD1. The CDR3 extends over 16 amino acids. Germline CDR1 is GTSNPN and CDR2 is SVGIG (reference sequence). V lost 8 bases, J lost 0 bases, and 8 bases stayed unmatched. DNA for the CDR3: TGTGCCAGCCGGGACAGGGCCTTCTCTGGGGCCAACGTCCTGACTTTC. Amino acids: CASRDRAFSGANVLTF.

CDR3 DNA sequence: TGTGCCAGCAGTAAACAGGGATCCTATGGCTACACCTTC. Its translation: CASSKQGSYGYTF. The genes are TRBV6-8 and TRBJ1-2; weak D call: TRBD1 (6 bases). Trimming stripped 5 bases from V and 4 bases from J, with 11 bases between. This CDR3 region has 13 residues. Germline V gene data show CDR1 as MNHGY and CDR2 as SAAAGT.

The chain has TRBV11-1 and TRBJ1-3; the D is unclear. CDR1 SGHAT and CDR2 FQDESV come from the germline V gene (reference sequence). V dropped 2 bases and J dropped 8 bases, with 13 bases sitting between them. This CDR3 has 14 residues. The CDR3 protein is CASSLIKQEDTIYF. In DNA, the CDR3 is TGTGCCAGCAGCTTAATTAAGCAGGAAGACACCATATATTTT.

In this sample, this clone turned up a few times. The V call is TRBV29-1, the J call TRBJ2-5; D might be TRBD1 or TRBD2, each matching 5 bases. Germline CDR1 reads SQVTM; CDR2 reads ANQGSEA. With 5 bases removed from V and 1 base from J, the gap between germline ends came to 20 bases. The CDR3 is 16 amino acids. The CDR3 region is CSVPKPGRSVQETQYF. CDR3 nucleotide sequence: TGCAGCGTTCCTAAACCGGGGCGGTCAGTCCAAGAGACCCAGTACTTC.

The chain carries TRBV29-1 and TRBJ2-5; possible D gene TRBD1, 6 bases. The CDR3 has 13 residues. The V and J ends lost 1 base and 5 bases respectively, with 11 bases between them. Looked up from germline, CDR1 is SQVTM and CDR2 is ANQGSEA. CDR3 sequence: CSVEVQGVETQYF. The CDR3, as DNA: TGCAGCGTTGAAGTACAGGGAGTCGAGACCCAGTACTTC.

This chain joins TRBV5-1 and TRBJ2-2; the D gene is possibly TRBD2 (6 bases). V gave up 0 bases and J gave up 4 bases, with 16 bases separating them. Germline-derived CDR1 and CDR2 are SGHRS and YFSETQ. The CDR3 loop spans 17 amino acids. The CDR3 spells CASSLGIGGLATGELFF. The CDR3 DNA reads TGCGCCAGCAGCTTGGGTATCGGGGGACTGGCCACCGGGGAGCTGTTTTTT.

The rearrangement joins TRBV5-1 to TRBJ2-2, with 7 bases identical to TRBD1. The CDR3 covers 16 residues. With V trimmed by 3 bases and J by 2 bases, 7 bases remained unmatched. The germline gives CDR1 SGHRS, CDR2 YFSETQ. As DNA, the CDR3 is TGCGCCAGCAGCTCAACAGGGGTCTTAAACACCGGGGAGCTGTTTTTT. Amino acid sequence: CASSSTGVLNTGELFF.

This rearrangement joins TRBV6-1 to TRBJ2-2; D uncertain. Germline CDR1 MNHNS, CDR2 SASEGT. The V and J ends lost 1 base and 7 bases respectively, with 7 bases between them. This CDR3 contains 13 residues. The CDR3 region has the DNA TGTGCCAGCAGTGAAGTTGGATTCGGGGAGCTGTTTTTT. As protein: CASSEVGFGELFF.

The chain carries TRBV6-7 and TRBJ1-5; no clear D. TRBV6-7 is classed as an ORF, of uncertain function. The V and J ends lost 5 bases and 4 bases respectively, with 9 bases between them. The CDR3 is made up of 13 amino acids. The CDR3, as DNA: TGTGCCAGCAGTGAATTCAGGAATCAGCCCCAGCATTTT. Residues: CASSEFRNQPQHF.

The chain combines TRBV5-1 with TRBJ1-4, with 9 bases aligning to TRBD1. Trimming cost V 4 bases and J 3 bases; bases outside gene matches: 4. Germline loops: CDR1 SGHRS, CDR2 YFSETQ. CDR3 length: 15 amino acids. The CDR3 sequence: CASSPGTGPNEKLFF. The CDR3 DNA reads TGCGCCAGCAGCCCCGGGACAGGGCCTAATGAAAAACTGTTTTTT.

This clone was observed a few times. CDR3 amino acids: CATSRDFGGQPQHF. CDR3 sequence (DNA): TGTGCCACCAGCAGAGATTTTGGGGGACAGCCCCAGCATTTT. The rearrangement joins TRBV15 to TRBJ1-5, with D perhaps TRBD1 (5 bases). This CDR3 spans 14 amino acids. V was cut by 0 bases and J by 7 bases, with 10 bases left in between. The germline CDR1 and CDR2 sequences are LNHNV and YYDKDF (reference sequence). Full variable domain (remainder filled in from reference TRBV15 and TRBJ1-5): DAMVIQNPRYQVTQFGKPVTLSCSQTLNHNVMYWYQQKSSQAPKLLFHYYDKDFNNEADTPDNFQSRRPNTSFCFLDIRSPGLGDTAMYLCATSRDFGGQPQHFGDGTRLSIL.

This chain joins TRBV2 and TRBJ2-4; D uncertain. The CDR3 sequence is 13 residues long. Germline V gene sequence: CDR1 SNHLY, CDR2 FYNNEI. V was cut by 4 bases and J by 1 base, with 5 bases left in between. This chain's CDR3 is CASSVGAKNIQYF. CDR3 DNA sequence: TGTGCCAGCAGTGTGGGGGCCAAAAACATTCAGTACTTC.

The V call is TRBV6-8, the J call TRBJ1-2; 7 bases line up with TRBD1. Germline trimming cut 4 bases from V and 3 bases from J; bases unmatched to any gene: 5. The V gene's germline CDR1 is MNHGY and CDR2 SAAAGT. This CDR3 has 14 amino acids. In DNA, the CDR3 is TGTGCCAGCAGTTTAGGCGGGACAGACTATGGCTACACCTTC. Its protein product is CASSLGGTDYGYTF.

The CDR3 DNA reads as TGTGCCAGCAGCCCCGGGGCCAATGGCTACACCTTC. Residues: CASSPGANGYTF. The J gene is TRBJ1-2, the V gene TRBV6-8; TRBD1 might be the D (5 bases). Trimming stripped 6 bases from V and 6 bases from J, with 11 bases between. Per germline, CDR1 MNHGY and CDR2 SAAAGT. This CDR3 has 12 residues.